Listed here are 5 T cell receptor beta chains from one sample, sequenced in a study of control samples from healthy donors and cancer patients. Profiled with immunoSEQ multiplex PCR; TCRdb holds only in-frame clones, not every one. The sample yields about 95,000 clones, about 87% seen once. The sequenced sample consisted of blood. Source of these receptors: a woman aged 70-85 years in good health.

This clone was seen a few times. J is TRBJ2-3 and V is TRBV12-3 or TRBV12-4; perhaps TRBD1 as D (5 bases). Trimming stripped 9 bases from V and 5 bases from J, with 15 bases between. This CDR3 contains 13 residues. CDR3 region: CASTGNGGDTQYF. For the CDR3, the DNA is TGTGCCAGTACAGGTAACGGTGGAGATACGCAGTATTTT.

There are a few counts of this clone. The V gene is TRBV2, the J gene TRBJ2-2; D is undetermined. This CDR3 has 12 amino acids. V lost 8 bases to trimming and J lost 4 bases, with 8 bases between them. Germline CDR1 is SNHLY and CDR2 is FYNNEI. The CDR3 coding sequence is TGTGCCAGCGGGATTGGCACCGGGGAGCTGTTTTTT. Protein sequence: CASGIGTGELFF.

The table lists this clone with a few counts. The chain uses TRBV5-5 and TRBJ2-6; TRBD1 matches 7 bases. Germline assignment: CDR1 SGHKS and CDR2 YYEKEE (reference sequence). This CDR3 comprises 17 residues. Unmatched junction bases numbered 7, after V lost 4 bases and J lost 0 bases. In DNA, the CDR3 is TGTGCCAGCAGCCCCCGGGACAGCAGCTCTGGGGCCAACGTCCTGACTTTC. It is translated as CASSPRDSSSGANVLTF. The complete variable domain, with remaining parts taken from reference TRBV5-5 and TRBJ2-6, reads DAGVTQSPTHLIKTRGQQVTLRCSPISGHKSVSWYQQVLGQGPQFIFQYYEKEERGRGNFPDRFSARQFPNYSSELNVNALLLGDSALYLCASSPRDSSSGANVLTFGAGSRLTVL.

J is TRBJ2-7 and V is TRBV30; unclear D gene. Germline lookup yields CDR1 GTSNPN and CDR2 SVGIG (reference sequence). Trimming removed 2 bases at V and 2 bases at J, with 10 bases between. The CDR3 runs 13 residues. The CDR3 sequence: CAWSSGRPYEQYF. CDR3 nucleotide sequence: TGTGCCTGGAGTAGTGGCAGGCCCTACGAGCAGTACTTC.

This chain connects TRBV14 to TRBJ1-1; D gene ambiguous. This CDR3 is built from 14 residues. The ends were cut back, 2 bases at V and 0 bases at J, with 7 bases in the middle. Germline V gene sequence: CDR1 SGHDN, CDR2 FVKESK. CDR3 sequence (DNA): TGTGCCAGCAGCCAATCTGGGATGAACACTGAAGCTTTCTTT. This sequence encodes CASSQSGMNTEAFF.